The 26 T cell receptor beta chains below were found in one sample sequenced in a study of OX40 agonist ivuxolimab in advanced cancers. Produced via immunoSEQ multiplex PCR; TCRdb's table is partial and in-frame only. The sample shows tens of thousands of clones, roughly 80% of them seen only once. Sequences were derived from CD4+ or CD8+ T cells sorted from blood, sampled in a trial of the OX40 agonist ivuxolimab. Source of these receptors: an adult with an advanced solid tumor such as melanoma, head and neck, liver or kidney cancer.

V is TRBV30 and J is TRBJ2-3, with TRBD2 as a possible D gene (7 bases). Germline V CDR1 and CDR2: GTSNPN, SVGIG (reference sequence). The CDR3 has 12 amino acids. The V gene lost 4 bases and the J gene lost 4 bases, with 9 bases spanning the gap. CDR3 protein: CAWKGGADTQYF. CDR3 DNA: TGTGCCTGGAAGGGGGGGGCAGATACGCAGTATTTT.

This chain uses TRBV5-1 with TRBJ1-1; weak D call: TRBD1 (6 bases). Germline loops: CDR1 SGHRS, CDR2 YFSETQ. The V end lost 3 bases, the J end lost 3 bases, and 12 bases lay between the germline ends. The CDR3 covers 14 residues. The CDR3 is CASSSQGGHTEAFF. CDR3 nucleotides: TGCGCCAGCAGCTCACAGGGTGGTCACACTGAAGCTTTCTTT.

V is TRBV5-1 and J is TRBJ2-3; TRBD1 agrees at 10 bases. Germline V CDR1 and CDR2: SGHRS, YFSETQ. The CDR3 has 15 residues. The trim removed 4 bases at V and 3 bases at J, leaving 5 bases unmatched. CDR3 sequence: CASSLDRGSTDTQYF. CDR3 DNA sequence: TGCGCCAGCAGCCTGGACAGGGGGTCTACAGATACGCAGTATTTT.

This rearrangement joins TRBV19 to TRBJ2-1; D might be TRBD1 or TRBD2, each matching 6 bases. The CDR3 runs to 15 residues. Trimming stripped 6 bases from V and 1 base from J, with 13 bases between. CDR1 and CDR2 (germline): LNHDA, SQIVND (reference sequence). The CDR3 spells CASRAGGPSYNEQFF. CDR3 DNA: TGTGCCAGTAGGGCTGGGGGGCCATCCTACAATGAGCAGTTCTTC.

The V and J genes are TRBV6-5 and TRBJ2-3; 10 positions agree with TRBD2. The CDR3 totals 15 residues. Germline CDR1 MNHEY, CDR2 SVGAGI. The V segment lost 5 bases and the J segment 2 bases; nucleotides outside the gene matches: 4. CDR3 coding DNA: TGTGCCAGCAGTCCGGGGACTAGCGCCACAGATACGCAGTATTTT. It is translated as CASSPGTSATDTQYF.

In nucleotides, the CDR3 is TGCGCCAGCACCCCCTTTGGGGGCAGTTTTGGAAACACCATATATTTT. Translation: CASTPFGGSFGNTIYF. V usage is TRBV5-1 and J usage is TRBJ1-3, with D tentatively TRBD1 (6 bases). Germline values: CDR1 SGHRS, CDR2 YFSETQ. This CDR3 is built from 16 residues. V was trimmed by 6 bases and J by 3 bases, leaving 19 bases between them.

This chain links TRBV19 with TRBJ1-5; D remains ambiguous. In germline, CDR1 is LNHDA, CDR2 SQIVND (reference sequence). The V end lost 9 bases, the J end lost 4 bases, and 16 bases lay between the germline ends. The length of the CDR3 is 14 residues. CDR3 sequence (DNA): TGTGCCAGCTCCCCCTCCGGCGGTAATCAGCCCCAGCATTTT. This translates into CASSPSGGNQPQHF.

The chain recombines TRBV5-5 with TRBJ2-1, with TRBD1 matching 10 bases. Germline CDR1 is SGHKS and CDR2 is YYEKEE (reference sequence). Losses at the gene ends were 0 bases for V and 15 bases for J; bases not matched to a gene: 6. The CDR3 loop spans 13 amino acids. The CDR3 DNA is TGTGCCAGCAGCTTGGCGGGGACAGGGGAGGGGTTCTTC. The encoded protein is CASSLAGTGEGFF.

The chain couples TRBV5-1 to TRBJ1-2; TRBD1 matches 7 bases. The V and J ends lost 0 bases and 5 bases, in that order; junction bases with no gene match: 10. This CDR3 region has 16 residues. The germline CDR1 and CDR2 sequences are SGHRS and YFSETQ. The CDR3 reads CASSLEGQGVSYGYTF. The CDR3 DNA reads TGCGCCAGCAGCTTGGAGGGCCAGGGGGTATCGTATGGCTACACCTTC.

This chain connects TRBV5-5 to TRBJ1-5, with TRBD1 identical over 7 bases. The trim removed 5 bases at V and 0 bases at J, leaving 5 bases unmatched. Germline CDR1 and CDR2: SGHKS and YYEKEE (reference sequence). The CDR3 contains 15 residues. The CDR3 DNA reads as TGTGCCAGCAGTCAGGGGGAATTTAGCAATCAGCCCCAGCATTTT. This sequence encodes CASSQGEFSNQPQHF. The complete variable domain, with remaining parts taken from reference TRBV5-5 and TRBJ1-5, reads DAGVTQSPTHLIKTRGQQVTLRCSPISGHKSVSWYQQVLGQGPQFIFQYYEKEERGRGNFPDRFSARQFPNYSSELNVNALLLGDSALYLCASSQGEFSNQPQHFGDGTRLSIL.

The chain uses TRBV28 and TRBJ1-1; TRBD1 is a possible D gene (5 bases). The CDR3 is made up of 15 amino acids. The V end was cut by 1 base, the J end by 5 bases, with 14 bases between. Germline CDR1 reads MDHEN; CDR2 reads SYDVKM. The CDR3 spells CASSLFGRVATEAFF. CDR3 bases: TGTGCCAGCAGTTTATTCGGCAGGGTTGCGACTGAAGCTTTCTTT.

Only one count was recorded for this clone. The V and J genes are TRBV5-1 and TRBJ2-7; 8 bases line up with TRBD1. The germline gives CDR1 SGHRS, CDR2 YFSETQ. Germline trimming cut 4 bases from V and 1 base from J; bases unmatched to any gene: 10. The CDR3 contains 16 residues. Written as DNA, the CDR3 is TGCGCCAGCAGCGGGACATCAGGGGGCGCGTCCTACGAGCAGTACTTC. This codes for CASSGTSGGASYEQYF.

This clone has only a few counts. The chain couples TRBV6-5 to TRBJ1-2; perhaps TRBD1 as D (5 bases). The V gene lost 5 bases and the J gene lost 8 bases, with 12 bases spanning the gap. The CDR3 has 12 amino acids. Per the germline V gene, CDR1 is MNHEY and CDR2 is SVGAGI. CDR3 in amino acids: CASSPQGEGYTF. The CDR3 DNA sequence: TGTGCCAGCAGTCCCCAGGGAGAAGGCTACACCTTC.

This clone has only one observation. The chain has TRBV18 and TRBJ1-5; no firm D call. Germline CDR1 reads KGHSH; CDR2 reads LQKENI. The CDR3 extends over 16 amino acids. Trimming left V 1 base short and J 0 bases short, with 10 bases between. The CDR3 loop is CASSPLTVGSNQPQHF. The CDR3 DNA sequence: TGTGCCAGCTCACCACTGACCGTTGGTAGCAATCAGCCCCAGCATTTT.

This clone was seen just once. The CDR3 DNA reads as TGTGCCACCAGCGTCGGGGGGGCTAATGAAAAACTGTTTTTT. The encoded protein is CATSVGGANEKLFF. The chain carries TRBV15 and TRBJ1-4; D is perhaps TRBD1 (5 bases). CDR3 length: 14 residues. Germline assignment: CDR1 LNHNV and CDR2 YYDKDF (reference sequence). V was trimmed by 5 bases and J by 3 bases, leaving 10 bases between them.

In this sample, this clone turned up a few times. The chain uses TRBV7-3 and TRBJ2-1; D is perhaps TRBD2 (6 bases). CDR3 length equals 16 residues. Germline lookup yields CDR1 SGHTA and CDR2 FQGTGA. Trimming cost V 1 base and J 5 bases, with 15 bases left between them. The CDR3 region has the DNA TGTGCCAGCAGCTTAATAGCGGCGGAGACTGACAATGAGCAGTTCTTC. Its protein is CASSLIAAETDNEQFF.

This clone was observed a few times. The rearrangement links TRBV28 to TRBJ1-2, with 7 positions matching TRBD1. V shed 5 bases and J 4 bases; nucleotides not matched to a gene: 7. Germline V CDR1 and CDR2: MDHEN, SYDVKM. The CDR3 totals 14 residues. CDR3 sequence (DNA): TGTGCCAGCAGTCCGCCGACAGGGTCCTATGGCTACACCTTC. As protein: CASSPPTGSYGYTF.

This clone came up once. CDR3 DNA: TGTGCCAGCAGTGAGGCAGGGACAGGCCACTACGAGCAGTACTTC. This gives the protein CASSEAGTGHYEQYF. The chain uses TRBV28 and TRBJ2-7; 8 positions match TRBD1. Trimming at V came to 5 bases and at J to 3 bases, leaving 9 bases not matched to a gene. The germline CDR1 and CDR2 sequences are MDHEN and SYDVKM. The CDR3 runs 15 residues. Full variable domain (rest looked up from reference TRBV28 and TRBJ2-7): DVKVTQSSRYLVKRTGEKVFLECVQDMDHENMFWYRQDPGLGLRLIYFSYDVKMKEKGDIPEGYSVSREKKERFSLILESASTNQTSMYLCASSEAGTGHYEQYFGPGTRLTVT.

V is TRBV6-1 and J is TRBJ2-2; D gene uncertain. The CDR3 totals 14 residues. V was trimmed by 7 bases and J by 1 base, leaving 10 bases between them. Germline V CDR1 and CDR2: MNHNS, SASEGT. The CDR3 region is CASTAILNTGELFF. DNA of the CDR3: TGTGCCAGCACCGCGATATTGAACACCGGGGAGCTGTTTTTT.

The chain links TRBV2 to TRBJ1-1; D unclear. The CDR3 spans 13 residues. Trimming cost V 2 bases and J 7 bases, with 11 bases left between them. Germline V gene sequence: CDR1 SNHLY, CDR2 FYNNEI. The CDR3 region is CASSELGTNEAFF. CDR3 nucleotide sequence: TGTGCCAGCAGTGAACTAGGCACGAATGAAGCTTTCTTT.

The chain is built from TRBV5-1 and TRBJ1-2; TRBD1 might be the D (6 bases). Germline V gives CDR1 SGHRS, CDR2 YFSETQ. The V end lost 4 bases, the J end lost 6 bases, and 19 bases lay between the germline ends. CDR3 length equals 15 residues. CDR3 region: CASSPNLGGANGYTF. DNA of the CDR3: TGCGCCAGCAGCCCCAATCTGGGGGGCGCGAATGGCTACACCTTC.

This chain joins TRBV6-5 and TRBJ1-2, with D unclear. The CDR3 runs 13 residues. V lost 0 bases, J lost 8 bases, and 10 bases lay in between. The germline V gene has CDR1 MNHEY and CDR2 SVGAGI. The CDR3 sequence is CASSYSRERGYTF. The CDR3 DNA reads TGTGCCAGCAGTTACTCCCGGGAAAGGGGCTACACCTTC.

V usage is TRBV11-1 and J usage is TRBJ2-2, with 7 bases aligning to TRBD1. Germline values: CDR1 SGHAT, CDR2 FQDESV (reference sequence). The CDR3 length is 18 residues. J was trimmed by 6 bases and V by 5 bases; bases with no gene match: 18. As DNA, the CDR3 is TGTGCCAGCAGCCCCGGCCAGTGGGACAGCCGGCGTCCCGGGGAGCTGTTTTTT. Translation gives CASSPGQWDSRRPGELFF.

The table lists this clone with a few counts. The rearrangement uses TRBV7-2 and TRBJ1-5, with 8 bases aligning to TRBD1. This CDR3 comprises 14 residues. The V gene's germline CDR1 is SGHTA and CDR2 FQGNSA. J gave up 6 bases and V 5 bases, and 6 bases lay outside the gene matches. CDR3 region: CASSPQGAGQPQHF. CDR3 DNA sequence: TGTGCCAGCAGCCCCCAGGGGGCAGGTCAGCCCCAGCATTTT.

The chain has TRBV6-5 and TRBJ1-6; possible D gene TRBD1, 5 bases. Trimming pared 8 bases from V and 7 bases from J, leaving 18 bases between. This CDR3 region has 15 residues. CDR1 and CDR2 (germline): MNHEY, SVGAGI. For the CDR3, the DNA is TGTGCCAGCGGAGTGACCGGGGCCGCGAATTCACCCCTCCACTTT. Its translation is CASGVTGAANSPLHF.

This chain joins TRBV6-6 and TRBJ2-5, with D unclear. CDR3 length: 11 residues. In germline, CDR1 is MNHNY, CDR2 SVGAGI (reference sequence). The V end was cut by 6 bases, the J end by 3 bases, with 5 bases between. As DNA, the CDR3 is TGTGCCAGCAGGGTGGAAGAGACCCAGTACTTC. Its protein is CASRVEETQYF.